Following are 18 T cell receptor beta chains from one sample sequenced in a study of blood T cell repertoires in COVID-19. Measured with immunoSEQ multiplex PCR; TCRdb has only the in-frame clones, and not every one. The sample has roughly 220,000 clones; 85% to 90% are singletons. Sequences were obtained from peripheral blood. Receptors originate from a man aged 55 to 70 with acute or convalescent COVID-19.

V gene TRBV15 combines with J gene TRBJ1-4, with D unclear. Germline V gene data show CDR1 as LNHNV and CDR2 as YYDKDF (reference sequence). The CDR3 loop spans 15 amino acids. Trimming took off 5 bases at V and 4 bases at J, with 14 bases between the two ends. The CDR3 nucleotides are TGTGCCACCAGCGCACGAGGGTCCCTTAATGAAAAACTGTTTTTT. Its translation is CATSARGSLNEKLFF.

V usage is TRBV24-1 and J usage is TRBJ2-3, with no clear D. The CDR3 spans 15 residues. V lost 3 bases and J 2 bases, leaving 11 bases between the germline ends. Germline CDR1 KGHDR, CDR2 SFDVKD. CDR3 in DNA: TGTGCCACCAGTGATCCGAACGTACACACAGATACGCAGTATTTT. This translates into CATSDPNVHTDTQYF.

This clone was counted only a few times. DNA of the CDR3: TGCAGCGTTGCCCTAAGCCGGGACAGGGGAGCACCCCTCCACTTT. Translated: CSVALSRDRGAPLHF. V and J are TRBV29-1 and TRBJ1-6, with 10 bases matching TRBD1. This CDR3 has 15 amino acids. V lost 4 bases and J lost 11; bases outside the gene matches: 11. From germline, CDR1 is SQVTM and CDR2 ANQGSEA. Filled out from reference TRBV29-1 and TRBJ1-6, the complete variable domain reads SAVISQKPSRDICQRGTSLTIQCQVDSQVTMMFWYRQQPGQSLTLIATANQGSEATYESGFVIDKFPISRPNLTFSTLTVSNMSPEDSSIYLCSVALSRDRGAPLHFGNGTRLTVT.

The chain couples TRBV5-1 to TRBJ2-5; D not resolved. The CDR3 totals 14 residues. V lost 4 bases to trimming and J lost 0 bases, with 10 bases between them. Germline lookup yields CDR1 SGHRS and CDR2 YFSETQ. This CDR3 is CASSPQAYQETQYF. CDR3 in DNA: TGCGCCAGCAGCCCTCAGGCGTACCAAGAGACCCAGTACTTC.

This clone is a singleton in its sample. The genes are TRBV6-5 and TRBJ2-3; tentatively, D is TRBD1 (5 bases). In germline, CDR1 is MNHEY, CDR2 SVGAGI. CDR3 length: 14 amino acids. Trimming removed 11 bases from V and 6 bases from J, with 21 bases in between. CDR3 amino acids: CALLGVRSRDTQYF. The CDR3 bases are TGTGCCCTCCTAGGGGTCAGGAGTCGGGATACGCAGTATTTT.

The rearrangement joins TRBV19 to TRBJ1-1; no reliable D call. The CDR3 loop spans 15 amino acids. Trimming removed 0 bases at V and 2 bases at J, with 10 bases between. The germline CDR1 and CDR2 sequences are LNHDA and SQIVND (reference sequence). The CDR3 is CASSIDPGGNTEAFF. CDR3 bases: TGTGCCAGTAGTATAGATCCGGGAGGTAACACTGAAGCTTTCTTT.

The chain employs TRBV13 and TRBJ1-3; 8 nucleotides match TRBD1. The CDR3 spans 16 residues. The J segment lost 3 bases and the V segment lost 5 bases, leaving 9 bases of the junction unmatched. From germline, CDR1 is PRHDT and CDR2 FYEKMQ (reference sequence). CDR3 sequence reads: CASSHLMTGDGNTIYF. The CDR3 DNA reads as TGTGCCAGCAGCCACCTTATGACAGGGGATGGAAACACCATATATTTT.

V is TRBV28 and J is TRBJ2-4, with no clear D. CDR1 MDHEN and CDR2 SYDVKM come from the germline V gene. V was shortened by 2 bases and J by 13 bases, with 15 bases between the two germline ends. The CDR3 consists of 13 residues. In nucleotides, the CDR3 is TGTGCCAGCAGTTTACCCCTAGTGATCGTACAGTACTTC. Translating gives CASSLPLVIVQYF. Together with reference TRBV28 and TRBJ2-4, the CDR3 gives the full variable domain: DVKVTQSSRYLVKRTGEKVFLECVQDMDHENMFWYRQDPGLGLRLIYFSYDVKMKEKGDIPEGYSVSREKKERFSLILESASTNQTSMYLCASSLPLVIVQYFGAGTRLSVL.

This rearrangement joins TRBV7-3 to TRBJ2-5, with D perhaps TRBD2 (7 bases). The V gene's germline CDR1 is SGHTA and CDR2 FQGTGA. The V end was cut by 5 bases, the J end by 4 bases, with 11 bases between. This CDR3 has 13 amino acids. CDR3 protein: CASSRGGAETQYF. The DNA of the CDR3 is TGTGCCAGCAGCCGAGGGGGGGCAGAGACCCAGTACTTC.

The chain has TRBV2 and TRBJ1-6; D not resolved. CDR3 length: 13 amino acids. The germline V gene encodes CDR1 SNHLY and CDR2 FYNNEI. The CDR3 protein is CAVGSSYNSPLHF. The DNA for the CDR3 is TGTGCGGTAGGGAGCTCCTATAATTCACCCCTCCACTTT. Using reference TRBV2 and TRBJ1-6 for the parts outside the CDR3, the full variable domain is EPEVTQTPSHQVTQMGQEVILRCVPISNHLYFYWYRQILGQKVEFLVSFYNNEISEKSEIFDDQFSVERPDGSNFTLKIRSTKLEDSAMYFCAVGSSYNSPLHFGNGTRLTVT.

The rearrangement joins TRBV10-3 to TRBJ2-3; possible D gene TRBD2, 7 bases. The germline gives CDR1 ENHRY, CDR2 SYGVKD. The CDR3 is made up of 15 amino acids. V was cut by 8 bases and J by 0 bases, with 15 bases left in between. CDR3 sequence reads: CAIALGGASTDTQYF. Here the CDR3 DNA reads TGTGCCATCGCCCTGGGGGGGGCCAGCACAGATACGCAGTATTTT.

The chain uses TRBV3-1 (or the pseudogene TRBV3-2) and TRBJ2-2; TRBD2 matches at 9 bases. There are 16 residues in the CDR3. Trimming took 2 bases from V and 1 from J; bases not matched to a gene: 2. Per the germline V gene, CDR1 is LGHDT and CDR2 is YNNKEL (reference sequence). CDR3 in amino acids: CASSQLLAGNTGELFF. DNA for the CDR3: TGTGCCAGCAGCCAACTACTAGCGGGGAACACCGGGGAGCTGTTTTTT.

The J gene is TRBJ2-7, the V gene TRBV9; TRBD1 matches 9 bases. The germline gives CDR1 SGDLS, CDR2 YYNGEE. The CDR3 runs 15 residues. V trimming: 4 bases; J trimming: 3 bases; junction bases outside the gene matches: 8. The CDR3 DNA is TGTGCCAGCAGCCCATGGACAGGGGACTTCTACGAGCAGTACTTC. It translates to CASSPWTGDFYEQYF.

The chain combines TRBV28 with TRBJ2-7, with 12 bases fitting TRBD1. With 7 bases clipped from V and 6 bases from J, the junction kept 10 bases outside the gene matches. From germline, CDR1 is MDHEN and CDR2 SYDVKM. The CDR3 extends over 15 amino acids. CDR3 coding DNA: TGTGCCAGCAATTCACCGGGACAGGGGGCGACCGAGCAGTACTTC. This gives the protein CASNSPGQGATEQYF.

This clone was recorded a few times. The chain employs TRBV5-1 and TRBJ2-7, with TRBD1 matching over 7 bases. This CDR3 contains 16 residues. The junction had 8 bases not matched to a gene; V was cut back by 0 bases and J by 2 bases. Germline V gives CDR1 SGHRS, CDR2 YFSETQ. CDR3 region: CASSLGSDRRTYEQYF. In nucleotides, the CDR3 is TGCGCCAGCAGCTTGGGGTCGGACAGGCGTACCTACGAGCAGTACTTC.

This clone was recorded only once. The chain has TRBV4-1 and TRBJ2-2; D might be TRBD1 (6 bases). Trimming shortened V by 4 bases and J by 4 bases, and 10 bases separated the two germline ends. The CDR3 sequence is 14 residues long. Germline CDR1 is MGHRA and CDR2 is YSYEKL. The CDR3 loop is CASSLHRATGELFF. As DNA, the CDR3 is TGCGCCAGCAGCCTCCACAGGGCCACCGGGGAGCTGTTTTTT.

At least ten counts were recorded for this clone. The J gene is TRBJ2-1, the V gene TRBV5-8; 16 nucleotides line up with TRBD2. The J segment lost 0 bases and the V segment lost 1 base, leaving 4 bases of the junction unmatched. The CDR3 spans 19 residues. Germline CDR1 is SGHTS and CDR2 is YDEGEE. The CDR3 here is CASSLMGLAGGSSYNEQFF. In nucleotides, the CDR3 is TGTGCCAGCAGCTTGATGGGACTAGCGGGGGGGAGCTCCTACAATGAGCAGTTCTTC.

This chain joins TRBV5-1 and TRBJ2-1, with 12 bases matching TRBD1. Germline V gives CDR1 SGHRS, CDR2 YFSETQ. There are 19 residues in the CDR3. V lost 0 bases to trimming and J lost 5 bases; unmatched junction nucleotides: 12. The DNA for the CDR3 is TGCGCCAGCAGCTTGGAGGGACAGGGGGCCTCCTGGCGGGACAATGAGCAGTTCTTC. This encodes CASSLEGQGASWRDNEQFF.